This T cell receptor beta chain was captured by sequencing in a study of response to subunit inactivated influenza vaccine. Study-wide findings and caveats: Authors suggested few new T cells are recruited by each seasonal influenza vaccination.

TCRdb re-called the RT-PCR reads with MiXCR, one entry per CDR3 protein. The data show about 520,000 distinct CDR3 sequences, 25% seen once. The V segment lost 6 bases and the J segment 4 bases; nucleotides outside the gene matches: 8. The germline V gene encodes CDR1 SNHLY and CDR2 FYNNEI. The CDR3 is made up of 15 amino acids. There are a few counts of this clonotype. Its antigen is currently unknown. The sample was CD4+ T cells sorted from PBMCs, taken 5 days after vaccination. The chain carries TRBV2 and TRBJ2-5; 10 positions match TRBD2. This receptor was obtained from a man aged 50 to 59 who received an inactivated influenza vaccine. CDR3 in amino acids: CASSSGRGTGETQYF. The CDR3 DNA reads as TGTGCCAGCAGCAGCGGGAGGGGTACCGGAGAGACCCAGTACTTC.